The 25 T cell receptor beta chains presented below share a single source sample, sequenced in a study of cytotoxic CD8 clonotypes in ibrutinib-treated CLL. Generated by immunoSEQ multiplex PCR, the TCRdb table keeps only in-frame clones and is missing some. The sample shows 100,000 to 150,000 clones, around 85% of them seen only once. The sequencing here drew on PBMCs, taken after 24 months of ibrutinib treatment. These receptors came from a human donor with chronic lymphocytic leukemia.

The genes are TRBV5-1 and TRBJ2-3; D is unclear. Trimming removed 4 bases at V and 4 bases at J, with 7 bases between. The CDR3 has 12 residues. The germline V gene has CDR1 SGHRS and CDR2 YFSETQ. The CDR3 reads CASSLPSDTQYF. DNA of the CDR3: TGCGCCAGCAGCCTCCCGTCAGATACGCAGTATTTT.

The rearrangement joins TRBV4-3 to TRBJ2-1; 7 bases are a match to TRBD2. There are 16 residues in the CDR3. The germline gives CDR1 LGHNA, CDR2 YSLEER. The junction had 11 bases not matched to a gene; V was cut back by 4 bases and J by 5 bases. The CDR3 reads CASSPNSLAANNEQFF. The CDR3 nucleotides read TGCGCCAGCAGCCCAAACAGCCTAGCGGCGAACAATGAGCAGTTCTTC.

The gene calls are TRBV28 and TRBJ2-7; weak D call: TRBD2 (6 bases). The CDR3 extends over 12 amino acids. CDR1 and CDR2 from the germline V gene are MDHEN and SYDVKM. Trimming removed 7 bases from V and 3 bases from J, with 10 bases in between. The CDR3 DNA reads TGTGCCAGCACGGGGGAGTACTACGAGCAGTACTTC. Translation: CASTGEYYEQYF.

This chain uses TRBV30 with TRBJ2-2; TRBD1 matches 7 bases. Unmatched junction bases numbered 8, after V lost 2 bases and J lost 5 bases. The V gene's germline CDR1 is GTSNPN and CDR2 SVGIG (reference sequence). The CDR3 is 15 residues long. The CDR3 loop is CAWSKSDRETGELFF. The CDR3 bases are TGTGCCTGGAGTAAAAGTGACAGGGAAACCGGGGAGCTGTTTTTT.

The rearrangement joins TRBV6-5 to TRBJ1-6, with TRBD1 matching 9 bases. The V and J ends lost 4 bases and 17 bases, in that order; junction bases with no gene match: 15. CDR3 size: 15 residues. Germline assignment: CDR1 MNHEY and CDR2 SVGAGI. CDR3 nucleotides: TGTGCCAGCAGTTCCCCTGGGACAGGGATGCGTCGGGTCCACTTT. Translating it yields CASSSPGTGMRRVHF.

The chain combines TRBV6-5 with TRBJ1-2; the D gene is possibly TRBD1 (5 bases). Germline V gene lookup returns CDR1 MNHEY and CDR2 SVGAGI. CDR3 length equals 14 residues. V lost 5 bases, J lost 0 bases, and 10 bases lay in between. CDR3 DNA sequence: TGTGCCAGCAGTCCAGGGACGACTAACTATGGCTACACCTTC. Its translation is CASSPGTTNYGYTF.

The chain combines TRBV10-3 with TRBJ2-7; TRBD2 matches at 11 bases. Germline-derived CDR1 and CDR2 are ENHRY and SYGVKD. The length of the CDR3 is 13 residues. Trimming removed 6 bases from V and 4 bases from J; junction bases left unmatched: 2. CDR3 sequence (DNA): TGTGCCATCAGGGGACTAGCGGCGTACGAGCAGTACTTC. It codes for CAIRGLAAYEQYF.

The rearrangement uses TRBV5-6 and TRBJ1-2; 7 bases match TRBD1. This CDR3 has 15 residues. The V segment lost 1 base and the J segment 6 bases; nucleotides outside the gene matches: 9. From germline, CDR1 is SGHDT and CDR2 YYEEEE. CDR3 sequence reads: CASSLPGQRLDGYTF. CDR3 DNA: TGTGCCAGCAGCTTGCCGGGACAGAGACTCGATGGCTACACCTTC.

The chain employs TRBV29-1 and TRBJ1-5; unclear D gene. CDR3 length: 12 amino acids. Trimming pared 4 bases from V and 7 bases from J, leaving 11 bases between. Germline CDR1 SQVTM, CDR2 ANQGSEA. CDR3: CSVASTEQPQHF. The CDR3 region has the DNA TGCAGCGTTGCGTCCACGGAGCAGCCCCAGCATTTT. The full variable domain, completed using reference TRBV29-1 and TRBJ1-5, is SAVISQKPSRDICQRGTSLTIQCQVDSQVTMMFWYRQQPGQSLTLIATANQGSEATYESGFVIDKFPISRPNLTFSTLTVSNMSPEDSSIYLCSVASTEQPQHFGDGTRLSIL.

The gene calls are TRBV28 and TRBJ2-4; TRBD2 matches at 8 bases. Germline CDR1 reads MDHEN; CDR2 reads SYDVKM. The junction had 9 bases not matched to a gene; V was cut back by 8 bases and J by 9 bases. The length of the CDR3 is 13 residues. The DNA for the CDR3 is TGTGCCAGCGGGCGGGGGGATCAGGGCATTCAGTACTTC. Translating gives CASGRGDQGIQYF.

The chain joins TRBV4-2 to TRBJ1-3; D gene unclear. Germline V gene lookup returns CDR1 LGHNA and CDR2 YNFKEQ. V lost 0 bases, J lost 0 bases, and 12 bases lay in between. The CDR3 sequence is 17 residues long. The CDR3 DNA follows: TGTGCCAGCAGCCAAGAAGGGTTGAGTTTCTCTGGAAACACCATATATTTT. Translating gives CASSQEGLSFSGNTIYF.

This chain joins TRBV29-1 and TRBJ2-7, with 8 bases fitting TRBD1. The CDR3 consists of 11 residues. The V segment lost 5 bases and the J segment 5 bases; nucleotides outside the gene matches: 2. Per germline, CDR1 SQVTM and CDR2 ANQGSEA. Here the CDR3 DNA reads TGCAGCGTTTCGGACAGGGACGAGCAGTACTTC. Residues: CSVSDRDEQYF.

The V and J genes are TRBV7-8 and TRBJ1-5; D uncertain. With 3 bases removed from V and 3 bases from J, the gap between germline ends came to 12 bases. The CDR3 has 15 amino acids. Germline V gene lookup returns CDR1 SGHVS and CDR2 FQNEAQ. The CDR3 DNA is TGTGCCAGCAGCTTCTCCGGGAACTCCAATCAGCCCCAGCATTTT. Protein product: CASSFSGNSNQPQHF. Full variable domain (remainder filled in from reference TRBV7-8 and TRBJ1-5): GAGVSQSPRYKVAKRGQDVALRCDPISGHVSLFWYQQALGQGPEFLTYFQNEAQLDKSGLPSDRFFAERPEGSVSTLKIQRTQQEDSAVYLCASSFSGNSNQPQHFGDGTRLSIL.

This sequence joins TRBV2 and TRBJ2-5; 10 nucleotides align to TRBD2. The CDR3 runs to 15 residues. Trimming removed 8 bases from V and 1 base from J; junction bases left unmatched: 7. CDR1 and CDR2 from the germline V gene are SNHLY and FYNNEI. The DNA of the CDR3 is TGTGCCAGCGGGTCTAGCGGGAGCCCCCAAGAGACCCAGTACTTC. This encodes CASGSSGSPQETQYF.

The chain has TRBV28 and TRBJ1-1; no clear D. CDR3 length: 15 amino acids. V dropped 2 bases and J dropped 4 bases, with 14 bases sitting between them. Germline CDR1 and CDR2: MDHEN and SYDVKM. In DNA, the CDR3 is TGTGCCAGCAGTTTAGTGGATCGAAAGGGCACTGAAGCTTTCTTT. Protein: CASSLVDRKGTEAFF.

In DNA, the CDR3 is TGTGCCAGCAGCTCAGAGCGGGGCGGCTCCTACGAGCAGTACTTC. This translates into CASSSERGGSYEQYF. The chain carries TRBV7-2 and TRBJ2-7, with 7 bases lining up with TRBD2. The germline gives CDR1 SGHTA, CDR2 FQGNSA. This CDR3 contains 15 residues. Trimming took 4 bases from V and 0 from J; bases not matched to a gene: 6.

The chain recombines TRBV2 with TRBJ2-7; the D gene could be TRBD1 or TRBD2 (5 bases each). Trimming pared 6 bases from V and 1 base from J, leaving 13 bases between. This CDR3 comprises 14 residues. CDR1 is SNHLY, CDR2 FYNNEI, per germline. The CDR3 loop is CASRAGTESYEQYF. The CDR3 DNA follows: TGTGCCAGCAGAGCCGGGACCGAATCCTACGAGCAGTACTTC.

This chain uses TRBV7-2 with TRBJ1-2, with TRBD1 matching 9 bases. This CDR3 contains 12 residues. The J segment lost 8 bases and the V segment lost 5 bases, leaving 3 bases of the junction unmatched. Looked up from germline, CDR1 is SGHTA and CDR2 is FQGNSA. CDR3 region: CASSRTGDGYTF. CDR3 bases: TGTGCCAGCAGCCGGACAGGGGACGGCTACACCTTC.

The J gene is TRBJ1-1, the V gene TRBV5-1; 10 bases align to TRBD1. This CDR3 has 15 amino acids. V shed 4 bases, J shed 6 bases, and the junction held 9 bases outside the gene matches. From germline, CDR1 is SGHRS and CDR2 YFSETQ. CDR3: CASSPGQGPGSEAFF. CDR3 nucleotides: TGCGCCAGCAGCCCGGGACAGGGGCCCGGGTCTGAAGCTTTCTTT.

The chain is built from TRBV4-1 and TRBJ1-4; TRBD1 matches 9 bases. Trimming at V came to 3 bases and at J to 9 bases, leaving 11 bases not matched to a gene. The CDR3 is 16 residues long. The germline CDR1 and CDR2 sequences are MGHRA and YSYEKL. The CDR3 coding sequence is TGCGCCAGCAGCCATACTGACCGGGACAGGGCGAAAAAACTGTTTTTT. Translated, it gives CASSHTDRDRAKKLFF.

This chain joins TRBV28 and TRBJ2-7; D possibly matches TRBD1 or TRBD2 (5 bases each). Per germline, CDR1 MDHEN and CDR2 SYDVKM. The CDR3 has 14 residues. V was cut by 3 bases and J by 5 bases, with 14 bases left in between. Here the CDR3 reads CASSLVRGPNEQYF. As DNA, the CDR3 is TGTGCCAGCAGTTTGGTCCGGGGCCCCAACGAGCAGTACTTC.

The V call is TRBV4-3, the J call TRBJ2-7, with D possibly being TRBD2 (5 bases). There are 14 residues in the CDR3. CDR1 and CDR2 from the germline V gene are LGHNA and YSLEER. Trimming cost V 1 base and J 2 bases, with 9 bases left between them. CDR3 bases: TGCGCCAGCAGCCAAGTCCGGGGAACCTACGAGCAGTACTTC. It specifies CASSQVRGTYEQYF.

This clone was seen a single time. The chain combines TRBV7-9 with TRBJ2-5; no reliable D call. Germline V gene sequence: CDR1 SEHNR, CDR2 FQNEAQ (reference sequence). The CDR3 extends over 14 amino acids. Between the trimmed V and J ends, which lost 3 bases and 2 bases, there was a span of 10 bases. CDR3 amino acids: CASSLRQFQETQYF. The CDR3 region has the DNA TGTGCCAGCAGCTTGAGACAATTTCAAGAGACCCAGTACTTC.

The rearrangement links TRBV5-1 to TRBJ2-1, with D hard to call. Germline CDR1 reads SGHRS; CDR2 reads YFSETQ. Trimming removed 0 bases at V and 10 bases at J, with 8 bases between. CDR3 length: 12 residues. CDR3: CASSLALREQFF. As DNA, the CDR3 is TGCGCCAGCAGCTTGGCCCTCAGGGAGCAGTTCTTC.

The chain links TRBV7-9 to TRBJ1-3; tentative D call: TRBD1 (5 bases). The CDR3 covers 16 residues. The V end was cut by 3 bases, the J end by 0 bases, with 12 bases between. Germline V lookup: CDR1 SEHNR, CDR2 FQNEAQ (reference sequence). The CDR3 DNA reads TGTGCCAGCAGCTTGGGGCCAGACACCTCTGGAAACACCATATATTTT. It codes for CASSLGPDTSGNTIYF.